This T cell receptor (beta chain) is drawn from a study of cytomegalovirus exposure and HLA in healthy donors. The roughly 120-subject validation cohort, separate from the approximately 640-subject first cohort, included the donors. Trimming took off 8 bases at V and 4 bases at J, with 14 bases between the two ends. This CDR3 comprises 13 residues. Germline V gene lookup returns CDR1 MNHNY and CDR2 SVGAGI (reference sequence). A note on this clone: What it binds is not known.

Libraries were prepared by immunoSEQ multiplex PCR; TCRdb keeps only in-frame clonotypes and omits some of them. Of 130,000 to 150,000 clones listed, less than 90% were seen once; the top ten hold more than 2.5%. Study-wide results and limits: For most TCR sequences rarity was the rule, although some public TCRs occurred in many donors.

This sequence originates from a woman under 30 in good health and CMV-seropositive. V usage is TRBV6-6 and J usage is TRBJ1-2; D remains unclear. Sequencing was carried out using PBMCs. CDR3 amino acids: CASEAGRFYGYTF. CDR3 in DNA: TGTGCCAGCGAGGCGGGAAGATTCTATGGCTACACCTTC.